This T cell receptor (beta chain) was recovered during a study of cytomegalovirus exposure and HLA in healthy donors. V gave up 1 base and J gave up 0 bases, with 12 bases separating them. The CDR3 consists of 16 residues. Looked up from germline, CDR1 is SGHVS and CDR2 is FQNEAQ. Vbeta (60) and Jbeta (13) primers were used in the PCR. Profiled with immunoSEQ multiplex PCR; TCRdb holds only in-frame clones, not every one. The data contain around 210,000 clones, 78% of them seen just once; the ten biggest clones take up around 0.45%. The source material was PBMCs. The TCR originated in a boy aged 10-17 years in good health and CMV-seronegative. This rearrangement joins TRBV7-8 to TRBJ1-1; unclear D gene. CDR3 coding DNA: TGTGCCAGCAGCTTAGAGTTGGCAGACTTGAACACTGAAGCTTTCTTT. Protein product: CASSLELADLNTEAFF.